This TCR beta chain was retrieved from a study of cytomegalovirus exposure and HLA in healthy donors. 13 Jbeta primers and 60 Vbeta primers were used for the PCR. Authors' data handling: In a later analysis, 75 million to 85 million unique TCR beta chains included roughly 11 million shared by two or more donors. Libraries were prepared by immunoSEQ multiplex PCR; TCRdb keeps only in-frame clonotypes and omits some of them. V, J and clone size are taken as reported in that table, and D and trimming were inferred from the DNA itself. The table includes about 170,000 clones, almost 75% detected once. In germline, CDR1 is MNHNY, CDR2 SVGAGI (reference sequence). This CDR3 has 13 residues. J gave up 2 bases and V 5 bases, and 2 bases lay outside the gene matches. Concerning this clone itself: What it binds is not known.

Whole-study results and caveats: Presence/absence analyses took donor sequencing depth as roughly uniform. An analysis was carried out later, and it reportedly showed fewer N-insertions in an Asian-associated ancestry cluster than the 666-donor mean.

This TCR was recovered from a young woman in good health and CMV-seropositive. V usage is TRBV6-6 and J usage is TRBJ2-7; 8 bases are shared with TRBD2. Material for sequencing was PBMCs. This CDR3 reads CASSSGGPYEQYF. In nucleotides, the CDR3 is TGTGCCAGCAGTAGCGGGGGACCCTACGAGCAGTACTTC.